The 2 T cell receptor beta chains below were found in one sample sequenced in a study of shared clonotypes between healthy human individuals. Naive CD8 cells, CD45RO-negative and positively selected for CCR7, excluded terminally differentiated effector memory CD45RA+ cells. Some clones are missing from TCRdb's copy, which holds only in-frame ones; the method was immunoSEQ multiplex PCR. The table records hundreds of thousands of clones, about 91% of them present only once. Material: naive CD8+ T cells sorted from blood. Receptors were obtained from a man aged 30 to 45 in good health.

V usage is TRBV18 and J usage is TRBJ2-1, with 8 positions matching TRBD1. This CDR3 comprises 19 residues. Trimming removed 6 bases from V and 1 base from J; junction bases left unmatched: 17. From germline, CDR1 is KGHSH and CDR2 LQKENI. This CDR3 reads CASSQESDRGHWSYNEQFF. CDR3 in DNA: TGTGCCAGCTCTCAAGAGAGTGACAGGGGCCACTGGTCCTACAATGAGCAGTTCTTC.

The chain combines TRBV15 with TRBJ2-1; D unclear. Trimming pared 4 bases from V and 6 bases from J, leaving 10 bases between. This CDR3 is 13 amino acids long. Germline V CDR1 and CDR2: LNHNV, YYDKDF (reference sequence). The CDR3 nucleotides are TGTGCCACCAGCACCCGAGATAGCAATGAGCAGTTCTTC. Its protein product is CATSTRDSNEQFF.